This T cell receptor beta chain derives from a study of blood T cell repertoires in COVID-19. Clones were sequenced by immunoSEQ multiplex PCR, and TCRdb holds only the in-frame ones, with some missing. Found here are about 34,000 clones, roughly 80% of them singletons; the top ten hold roughly 17%. CDR3 length: 15 residues. V trimming: 3 bases; J trimming: 6 bases; junction bases outside the gene matches: 2. Germline V gene lookup returns CDR1 SEHNR and CDR2 FQNEAQ (reference sequence). This clonotype originated in a human donor in a cohort sampled during active COVID-19. The material sequenced was peripheral blood. This sequence joins TRBV7-9 and TRBJ2-1, with 13 bases fitting TRBD2. The CDR3 DNA follows: TGTGCCAGCAGCTTGACTAGCGGGAGGACCAATGAGCAGTTCTTC. It codes for CASSLTSGRTNEQFF.